The 23 T cell receptor beta chains reported below all come from one sample, sequenced in a study of T cell repertoires in aging, cancer and after chemotherapy. The template was genomic DNA from peripheral blood, not RNA. A mixed TRB-A/B primer pool amplified rearranged TRB by multiplex touch-down PCR. Each CDR3 protein gets one entry after TCRdb re-called the multiplex PCR reads with MiXCR. The profile covers thousands of distinct CDR3 sequences, with roughly a quarter appearing a single time and less than 10% taken by the ten largest. Sequences were obtained from blood. Every receptor here comes from a human donor in good health.

The rearrangement links TRBV20-1 to TRBJ1-2, with D possibly TRBD1 on 5 matching bases. The V gene lost 0 bases and the J gene lost 4 bases, with 9 bases spanning the gap. Per the germline V gene, CDR1 is DFQATT and CDR2 is SNEGSKA (reference sequence). The length of the CDR3 is 13 residues. In DNA form, the CDR3 reads TGCAGTGCTAGAGAGGGGCAAGCCTATGGCTACACCTTC. This translates into CSAREGQAYGYTF.

This chain uses TRBV18 with TRBJ1-5; no definite D call. The CDR3 is 14 residues long. Germline lookup yields CDR1 KGHSH and CDR2 LQKENI. With 0 bases removed from V and 2 bases from J, the gap between germline ends came to 5 bases. DNA for the CDR3: TGTGCCAGCTCACCACCGACGGGCAATCAGCCCCAGCATTTT. Protein product: CASSPPTGNQPQHF.

This clonotype was detected only a few times. CDR3 bases: TGTGCCAGCAGTTTTCTTCAGGGGTTGAGCTCCTACAATGAGCAGTTCTTC. It yields the protein CASSFLQGLSSYNEQFF. The gene calls are TRBV7-9 and TRBJ2-1; TRBD1 is a possible D gene (6 bases). The V end was cut by 6 bases, the J end by 0 bases, with 18 bases between. Germline V lookup: CDR1 SEHNR, CDR2 FQNEAQ (reference sequence). The CDR3 runs to 17 residues.

This clonotype is medium-sized. The V and J genes are TRBV15 and TRBJ2-3; D perhaps matches TRBD1 (8 bases). From germline, CDR1 is LNHNV and CDR2 YYDKDF (reference sequence). Trimming stripped 8 bases from V and 0 bases from J, with 18 bases between. This CDR3 has 16 amino acids. The DNA of the CDR3 is TGTGCCACCTTCCGAGCGGGACAGGTCAGCACAGATACGCAGTATTTT. Its protein product is CATFRAGQVSTDTQYF.

The sample holds one count of this clonotype. This sequence joins TRBV6-5 and TRBJ2-5; 9 bases agree with TRBD1. Germline CDR1 reads MNHEY; CDR2 reads SVGAGI. The junction had 11 bases not matched to a gene; V was cut back by 8 bases and J by 7 bases. The CDR3 runs to 14 residues. The CDR3 nucleotides read TGTGCCAGCCCTACCGGGACAGGGTCGGCGACCCAGTACTTC. Translation: CASPTGTGSATQYF.

The chain has TRBV6-1 and TRBJ2-5, with TRBD1 matching over 8 bases. The CDR3 is made up of 15 amino acids. Looked up from germline, CDR1 is MNHNS and CDR2 is SASEGT. V lost 6 bases and J lost 5; bases outside the gene matches: 11. The CDR3 DNA reads TGTGCCAGCAGCTTACGGACAGGGATGACGGAGACCCAGTACTTC. This encodes CASSLRTGMTETQYF.

V gene TRBV20-1 combines with J gene TRBJ2-5, with TRBD1 matching 8 bases. This CDR3 has 14 amino acids. CDR1 and CDR2 (germline): DFQATT, SNEGSKA (reference sequence). With V trimmed by 0 bases and J by 4 bases, 4 bases remained unmatched. DNA for the CDR3: TGCAGTGCTAGAGATCAGGGGGCCGGAGAGACCCAGTACTTC. It is translated as CSARDQGAGETQYF.

The gene calls are TRBV18 and TRBJ2-1, with 9 bases that match TRBD2. CDR1 is KGHSH and CDR2 is LQKENI in the germline V gene. The CDR3 has 18 residues. V dropped 3 bases and J dropped 0; count of bases not matched to a gene: 9. In nucleotides, the CDR3 is TGTGCCAGCTCACCGACGGGACTAGCCCTAAGCTCCTACAATGAGCAGTTCTTC. This codes for CASSPTGLALSSYNEQFF.

The chain links TRBV6-6 to TRBJ2-7; 10 nucleotides align to TRBD1. CDR3 length equals 16 residues. V gave up 6 bases and J gave up 4 bases; unmatched junction bases: 12. Germline V gives CDR1 MNHNY, CDR2 SVGAGI (reference sequence). CDR3 nucleotide sequence: TGTGCCAGCAGCATAGGACAGGGGGTCTACTCGTACGAGCAGTACTTC. Translation gives CASSIGQGVYSYEQYF.

On this clonotype itself: At one of its ends the junction is not consistent with the germline gene, which may arise from a read error. The rearrangement joins TRBV19 to TRBJ2-5; either TRBD1 or TRBD2 may fit D (6 bases each). Germline V gene sequence: CDR1 LNHDA, CDR2 SQIVND (reference sequence). The CDR3 covers 14 residues. The chain's CDR3 is CVSSSGQRGESQYF. CDR3 nucleotides: TGTGTCAGTTCTTCTGGACAGAGGGGGGAGAGCCAGTACTTC.

This chain links TRBV6-5 with TRBJ2-1; perhaps TRBD1 as D (5 bases). CDR3 size: 13 residues. The germline V gene has CDR1 MNHEY and CDR2 SVGAGI. V dropped 8 bases and J dropped 5 bases, with 13 bases sitting between them. The CDR3 DNA reads TGTGCCAGCTGTGTTGGCAGGGACAATGAGCAGTTCTTC. Residues: CASCVGRDNEQFF.

This clonotype appeared a single time. This could be a read error, since a much larger clone is one nucleotide away. The chain employs TRBV6-6 and TRBJ2-3; 7 nucleotides align to TRBD2. Germline CDR1 reads MNHNY; CDR2 reads SVGAGI (reference sequence). The junction had 7 bases not matched to a gene; V was cut back by 5 bases and J by 2 bases. This CDR3 contains 15 residues. CDR3 residues: CASSDLGGDTDTQYF. The DNA for the CDR3 is TGTGCCAGCAGTGATTTGGGGGGGGACACAGATACGCAGTATTTT.

The chain is built from TRBV5-6 and TRBJ2-1; 9 bases agree with TRBD2. The CDR3 runs 16 residues. The V gene end was trimmed by 1 base and the J gene end by 12 bases; junction bases not matched to a gene: 14. Germline V gene sequence: CDR1 SGHDT, CDR2 YYEEEE. This chain's CDR3 is CASSLFLAGGSPGQFF. CDR3 DNA: TGTGCCAGCAGCTTGTTTCTTGCGGGAGGGTCTCCCGGGCAGTTCTTC. The whole variable domain, remainder taken from reference TRBV5-6 and TRBJ2-1, is DAGVTQSPTHLIKTRGQQVTLRCSPKSGHDTVSWYQQALGQGPQFIFQYYEEEERQRGNFPDRFSGHQFPNYSSELNVNALLLGDSALYLCASSLFLAGGSPGQFFGPGTRLTVL.

This clonotype qualifies as medium-sized. The chain has TRBV6-5 and TRBJ2-5; the match to TRBD1 covers 10 bases. CDR1 is MNHEY, CDR2 SVGAGI, per germline. The trim removed 6 bases at V and 5 bases at J, leaving 3 bases unmatched. The CDR3 runs to 13 residues. The CDR3 sequence: CASRDRGFETQYF. As DNA, the CDR3 is TGTGCCAGCAGGGACAGGGGGTTCGAGACCCAGTACTTC.

This clonotype is classed as medium-sized. The chain combines TRBV19 with TRBJ2-7, with a tentative D call TRBD2 (5 bases). The V end was cut by 5 bases, the J end by 5 bases, with 16 bases between. Germline CDR1 reads LNHDA; CDR2 reads SQIVND (reference sequence). This CDR3 has 14 amino acids. CDR3: CASSSGTYGDEQYF. The CDR3 DNA follows: TGTGCCAGTAGTTCAGGAACCTACGGGGACGAGCAGTACTTC.

In this sample, this clonotype is large. The rearrangement joins TRBV29-1 to TRBJ1-2; 8 nucleotides agree with TRBD1. Germline CDR1 and CDR2: SQVTM and ANQGSEA. The V gene end was trimmed by 0 bases and the J gene end by 6 bases; junction bases not matched to a gene: 3. CDR3 length: 13 amino acids. CDR3 loop: CSVEDRQGHGYTF. CDR3 sequence (DNA): TGCAGCGTTGAAGACCGACAGGGGCATGGCTACACCTTC. Based on the CDR3 plus reference TRBV29-1 and TRBJ1-2, the full variable domain is SAVISQKPSRDICQRGTSLTIQCQVDSQVTMMFWYRQQPGQSLTLIATANQGSEATYESGFVIDKFPISRPNLTFSTLTVSNMSPEDSSIYLCSVEDRQGHGYTFGSGTRLTVV.

This chain uses TRBV6-5 with TRBJ2-5, with D possibly TRBD1 on 6 matching bases. V gave up 2 bases and J gave up 7 bases, with 14 bases separating them. Germline loops: CDR1 MNHEY, CDR2 SVGAGI. The CDR3 consists of 14 residues. The CDR3 coding sequence is TGTGCCAGCAGTTACAGGGGGTATTTTGGGACCCAGTACTTC. Protein product: CASSYRGYFGTQYF.

As DNA, the CDR3 is TGCAGTGCTCCCGACTCCAGGGGCGCTGGGGGCTATGGCTACACCTTC. Its translation is CSAPDSRGAGGYGYTF. The J gene is TRBJ1-2, the V gene TRBV20-1; the D gene is possibly TRBD1 (6 bases). The CDR3 length is 16 residues. The V gene lost 5 bases and the J gene lost 4 bases, with 23 bases spanning the gap. From germline, CDR1 is DFQATT and CDR2 SNEGSKA (reference sequence).

CDR3 DNA: TGCGCCAGCAGCCCGGTACAGACTTACAATGAGCAGTTCTTC. This sequence encodes CASSPVQTYNEQFF. The gene calls are TRBV10-1 and TRBJ2-1; D call uncertain. The CDR3 sequence is 14 residues long. Trimming stripped 6 bases from V and 4 bases from J, with 13 bases between. CDR1 is WNHNN and CDR2 is SYGVQD in the germline V gene (reference sequence).

This clonotype counts as medium-sized (0.01 to 0.1%). This sequence joins TRBV13 and TRBJ2-5; 14 bases are shared with TRBD2. The J segment lost 5 bases and the V segment lost 0 bases, leaving 8 bases of the junction unmatched. This CDR3 is 18 amino acids long. Germline V CDR1 and CDR2: PRHDT, FYEKMQ (reference sequence). Here the CDR3 reads CASSLGGTSGSIQETQYF. In nucleotides, the CDR3 is TGTGCCAGCAGCTTAGGCGGGACTAGCGGGAGCATACAGGAGACCCAGTACTTC. Full variable domain (remainder filled in from reference TRBV13 and TRBJ2-5): AAGVIQSPRHLIKEKRETATLKCYPIPRHDTVYWYQQGPGQDPQFLISFYEKMQSDKGSIPDRFSAQQFSDYHSELNMSSLELGDSALYFCASSLGGTSGSIQETQYFGPGTRLLVL.

The V and J genes are TRBV5-1 and TRBJ2-1; 7 nucleotides line up with TRBD2. J was trimmed by 6 bases and V by 4 bases; bases with no gene match: 4. The V gene's germline CDR1 is SGHRS and CDR2 YFSETQ. The CDR3 totals 13 residues. This chain's CDR3 is CASSRGGGNEQFF. CDR3 DNA: TGCGCCAGCAGCCGCGGGGGTGGCAATGAGCAGTTCTTC.

For this clonotype: A read error may explain this, as a much larger clone is one base away. The V gene is TRBV5-6, the J gene TRBJ2-1, with unresolved D. The CDR3 loop spans 12 amino acids. CDR1 is SGHDT and CDR2 is YYEEEE in the germline V gene. The CDR3 loop reads CASSTEFNKQFF. The CDR3 region has the DNA TGTGCCAGCAGTACCGAATTCAATAAGCAGTTCTTC.

By sample share, this clonotype is medium-sized. The chain recombines TRBV6-5 with TRBJ2-2; D is possibly TRBD2 (5 bases). The V gene's germline CDR1 is MNHEY and CDR2 SVGAGI. The V end lost 2 bases, the J end lost 4 bases, and 17 bases lay between the germline ends. This CDR3 comprises 17 residues. CDR3 loop: CASSYGERRALTGELFF. The CDR3 DNA reads as TGTGCCAGCAGTTACGGAGAAAGGCGGGCTCTCACCGGGGAGCTGTTTTTT.